The present entry profiles one T cell receptor (beta chain) with its context. The table came from immunoSEQ multiplex PCR; TCRdb's copy has only in-frame clones and leaves some out. Here the sample spans 350,000 to 500,000 clones, around 90% being singletons. The sample comes from a study of blood T cell repertoires in COVID-19. Germline loops: CDR1 WSHSY, CDR2 SAAADI. With 3 bases removed from V and 6 bases from J, the gap between germline ends came to 12 bases. This CDR3 is built from 14 residues. This sequence joins TRBV10-2 and TRBJ1-5; no firm D call. The sequenced sample consisted of peripheral blood. The receptor's source is a man aged 18 to 30 with COVID-19, enrolled during active disease. The DNA for the CDR3 is TGCGCCAGCAGTGATCCGGGGATTTCTCAGCCCCAGCATTTT. Its translation is CASSDPGISQPQHF.